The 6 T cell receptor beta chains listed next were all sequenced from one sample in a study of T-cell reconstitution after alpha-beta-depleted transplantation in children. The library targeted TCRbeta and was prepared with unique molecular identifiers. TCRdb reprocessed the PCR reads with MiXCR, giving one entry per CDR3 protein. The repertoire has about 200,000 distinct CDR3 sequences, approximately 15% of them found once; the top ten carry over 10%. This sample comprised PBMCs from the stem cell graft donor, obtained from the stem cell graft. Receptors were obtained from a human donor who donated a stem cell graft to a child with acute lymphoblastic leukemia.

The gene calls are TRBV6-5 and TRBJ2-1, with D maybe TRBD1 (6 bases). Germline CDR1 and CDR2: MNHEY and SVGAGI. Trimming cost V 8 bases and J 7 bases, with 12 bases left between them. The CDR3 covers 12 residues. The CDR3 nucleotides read TGTGCCAGCGGATTAGGGGGAAATGAGCAGTTCTTC. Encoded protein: CASGLGGNEQFF.

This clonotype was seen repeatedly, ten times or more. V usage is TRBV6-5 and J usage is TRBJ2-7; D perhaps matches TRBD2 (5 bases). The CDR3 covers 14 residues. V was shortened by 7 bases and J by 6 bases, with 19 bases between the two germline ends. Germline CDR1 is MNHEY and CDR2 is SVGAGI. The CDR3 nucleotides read TGTGCCAGCAATCTTCGGGGTGGTTCGGCCGAGCAGTACTTC. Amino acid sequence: CASNLRGGSAEQYF.

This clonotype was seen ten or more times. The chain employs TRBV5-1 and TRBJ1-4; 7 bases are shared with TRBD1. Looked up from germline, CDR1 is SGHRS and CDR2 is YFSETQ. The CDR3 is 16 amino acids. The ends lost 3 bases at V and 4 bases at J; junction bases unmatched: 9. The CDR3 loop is CASSSQTDRFNEKLFF. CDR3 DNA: TGCGCCAGCAGCTCCCAAACGGACAGGTTTAATGAAAAACTGTTTTTT.

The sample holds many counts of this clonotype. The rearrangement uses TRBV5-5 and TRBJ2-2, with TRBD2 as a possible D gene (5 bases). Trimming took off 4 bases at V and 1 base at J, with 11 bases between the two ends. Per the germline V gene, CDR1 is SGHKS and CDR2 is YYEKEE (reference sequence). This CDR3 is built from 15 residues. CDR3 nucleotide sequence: TGTGCCAGCAGCCGTTTAGCGAGGAACACCGGGGAGCTGTTTTTT. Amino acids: CASSRLARNTGELFF.

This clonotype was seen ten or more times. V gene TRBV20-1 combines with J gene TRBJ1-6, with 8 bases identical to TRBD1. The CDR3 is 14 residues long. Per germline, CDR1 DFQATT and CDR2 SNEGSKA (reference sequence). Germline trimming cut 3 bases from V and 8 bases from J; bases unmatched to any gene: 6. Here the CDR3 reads CSARGGQDYSPLHF. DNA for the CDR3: TGCAGTGCTAGGGGGGGACAGGATTATTCACCCCTCCACTTT.

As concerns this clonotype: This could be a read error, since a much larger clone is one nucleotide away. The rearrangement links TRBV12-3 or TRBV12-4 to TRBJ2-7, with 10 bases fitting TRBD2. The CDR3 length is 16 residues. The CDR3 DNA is TGTGCCAGCAGTTTTCGGACTAGCGGTAGCTCCTACGAGCAGAACTTC. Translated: CASSFRTSGSSYEQNF.